This T cell receptor beta chain was profiled in a study of blood T cells in healthy people across ages. To note about this clonotype: Its cognate antigen is unknown.

A second PCR, run for about 7 to 11 cycles, used a sample-barcoded 5' primer plus a J-beta primer mix. Each cDNA molecule received a tag from a template-switch adaptor that had 12 random nucleotides. TCRdb re-called the 5' RACE reads with MiXCR, one entry per CDR3 protein. The table shows more than 800,000 distinct CDR3 sequences, with less than 35% occurring only once. Regarding the study as a whole: Diversity figures based on one million T cells were deemed too low.

Total RNA extracted from each sample amounted to at least 6 micrograms. This TCR derives from a woman aged 80 or over in good health. Material for sequencing was blood.

The DNA for the CDR3 is TGTGCCAGCAGCCAAGGTTGGAACAGTCGGCGAGGAAACACCATATATTTT. Translation: CASSQGWNSRRGNTIYF. This chain joins TRBV3-1 and TRBJ1-3; D unresolved. The V gene lost 1 base and the J gene lost 4 bases, with 17 bases spanning the gap. The CDR3 totals 17 residues. Germline V lookup: CDR1 LGHDT, CDR2 YNNKEL (reference sequence).